Shown below are 27 T cell receptor beta chains from a single sample sequenced in a study of technical replicates of blood from several donors. The method was immunoSEQ multiplex PCR; TCRdb's version includes in-frame clones alone and lacks a portion of them. The sample lists 85,000 to 100,000 clones, 95% occurring once. Sequencing used T cells isolated from PBMCs. These receptors were taken from a human donor in good health.

The chain is built from TRBV28 and TRBJ2-5; TRBD1 matches 8 bases. The CDR3 is made up of 16 amino acids. The V gene's germline CDR1 is MDHEN and CDR2 SYDVKM. Trimming removed 5 bases from V and 2 bases from J; junction bases left unmatched: 10. CDR3 nucleotide sequence: TGTGCCAGCAGTAAAGTCTTTCGGACAGGGCAAGAGACCCAGTACTTC. Its protein is CASSKVFRTGQETQYF.

The chain carries TRBV18 and TRBJ2-3; D call uncertain. Germline CDR1 reads KGHSH; CDR2 reads LQKENI. Trimming removed 3 bases from V and 4 bases from J, with 14 bases in between. CDR3 length: 15 amino acids. The CDR3 DNA is TGTGCCAGCTCACCCGGCGCAGTGGGCGCAGATACGCAGTATTTT. Translated: CASSPGAVGADTQYF.

This chain uses TRBV2 with TRBJ2-1; D is perhaps TRBD2 (6 bases). This CDR3 spans 12 amino acids. The V and J ends lost 6 bases and 9 bases respectively, with 12 bases between them. Germline V gene data show CDR1 as SNHLY and CDR2 as FYNNEI. As DNA, the CDR3 is TGTGCCAGCAGGGGCAGGGACTCTGAGCAGTTCTTC. Protein product: CASRGRDSEQFF.

This clone was counted once. The J gene is TRBJ2-3, the V gene TRBV2; 10 nucleotides align to TRBD2. This CDR3 contains 17 residues. Germline CDR1 is SNHLY and CDR2 is FYNNEI. J lost 1 base, V lost 4 bases, and 8 bases had no gene match. The CDR3 region is CASSGGPSGGRTDTQYF. Written as DNA, the CDR3 is TGTGCCAGCAGTGGGGGGCCTAGCGGGGGCCGCACAGATACGCAGTATTTT.

This chain links TRBV27 with TRBJ2-5; TRBD2 is a possible D gene (6 bases). The CDR3 has 14 residues. The V end lost 4 bases, the J end lost 5 bases, and 14 bases lay between the germline ends. Looked up from germline, CDR1 is MNHEY and CDR2 is SMNVEV (reference sequence). The CDR3 DNA sequence: TGTGCCAGCAGTTCGAGGGGAAGCGGGGAGACCCAGTACTTC. Protein: CASSSRGSGETQYF.

The chain recombines TRBV7-9 with TRBJ1-4; unclear D gene. The CDR3 consists of 18 residues. Germline V gene sequence: CDR1 SEHNR, CDR2 FQNEAQ (reference sequence). V was cut by 5 bases and J by 3 bases, with 22 bases left in between. This chain's CDR3 is CASSPMNGLLGANEKLFF. The CDR3 DNA reads as TGTGCCAGCAGCCCCATGAACGGACTGCTTGGTGCTAATGAAAAACTGTTTTTT.

The V and J genes are TRBV27 and TRBJ2-2; D is undetermined. From germline, CDR1 is MNHEY and CDR2 SMNVEV (reference sequence). The CDR3 sequence is 11 residues long. V gave up 5 bases and J gave up 7 bases, with 5 bases separating them. CDR3 sequence reads: CASSHSGELFF. CDR3 DNA: TGTGCCAGCAGTCACAGCGGGGAGCTGTTTTTT.

This CDR3 reads CASSLSSQGTGELFF. The DNA of the CDR3 is TGTGCCAGCAGTTTAAGTTCGCAGGGCACCGGGGAGCTGTTTTTT. The rearrangement links TRBV28 to TRBJ2-2, with D possibly matching TRBD1 (5 bases). Germline CDR1 MDHEN, CDR2 SYDVKM. V was shortened by 2 bases and J by 4 bases, with 11 bases between the two germline ends. The CDR3 spans 15 residues. Complete variable domain (other parts from reference TRBV28 and TRBJ2-2): DVKVTQSSRYLVKRTGEKVFLECVQDMDHENMFWYRQDPGLGLRLIYFSYDVKMKEKGDIPEGYSVSREKKERFSLILESASTNQTSMYLCASSLSSQGTGELFFGEGSRLTVL.

This CDR3 is CSVPDYGYTF. As DNA, the CDR3 is TGCAGCGTTCCGGACTATGGCTACACCTTC. The chain couples TRBV29-1 to TRBJ1-2, with D hard to call. V gave up 5 bases and J gave up 3 bases, with 4 bases separating them. This CDR3 comprises 10 residues. Per germline, CDR1 SQVTM and CDR2 ANQGSEA.

The gene calls are TRBV11-3 and TRBJ1-3, with D hard to call. Germline assignment: CDR1 SGHNT and CDR2 YENEEA. The V and J ends lost 5 bases and 1 base respectively, with 6 bases between them. The length of the CDR3 is 13 residues. CDR3 protein: CASSMRSGNTIYF. DNA of the CDR3: TGTGCCAGCAGCATGAGGTCTGGAAACACCATATATTTT.

CDR3 residues: CASSSRPPGETQYF. CDR3 nucleotide sequence: TGTGCCAGCAGCTCACGTCCCCCGGGGGAGACCCAGTACTTC. The V call is TRBV5-4, the J call TRBJ2-5, with TRBD2 as a possible D gene (5 bases). This CDR3 spans 14 amino acids. Germline V lookup: CDR1 SGHNT, CDR2 YYREEE (reference sequence). Trimming stripped 3 bases from V and 5 bases from J, with 14 bases between.

The chain links TRBV6-1 to TRBJ1-1, with a weak D call TRBD1 (6 bases). Germline lookup yields CDR1 MNHNS and CDR2 SASEGT. The CDR3 runs to 15 residues. With 4 bases removed from V and 0 bases from J, the gap between germline ends came to 12 bases. The CDR3 region is CASSADGQMNTEAFF. CDR3 in DNA: TGTGCCAGCAGTGCCGATGGACAGATGAACACTGAAGCTTTCTTT.

The chain joins TRBV7-8 to TRBJ1-4, with D possibly matching TRBD1 (6 bases). Deletions cut 1 base from V and 7 bases from J, with 16 bases between. The germline V gene has CDR1 SGHVS and CDR2 FQNEAQ. The CDR3 is 16 residues long. The CDR3 DNA follows: TGTGCCAGCAGCTTAGTTCTCAGCAGGGGTGGTGAAAAACTGTTTTTT. This sequence encodes CASSLVLSRGGEKLFF.

V usage is TRBV6-5 and J usage is TRBJ1-1; tentative D call: TRBD1 (5 bases). Deletions cut 7 bases from V and 0 bases from J, with 12 bases between. The CDR3 extends over 14 amino acids. The germline V gene has CDR1 MNHEY and CDR2 SVGAGI. The CDR3 DNA follows: TGTGCCAGCACCACGGGGGAATTGAACACTGAAGCTTTCTTT. Translating gives CASTTGELNTEAFF.

The chain carries TRBV6-1 and TRBJ1-2; D is uncertain. This CDR3 has 14 amino acids. Germline CDR1 MNHNS, CDR2 SASEGT. V lost 1 base to trimming and J lost 4 bases, with 10 bases between them. The CDR3 loop is CASSEDTDFYGYTF. The DNA of the CDR3 is TGTGCCAGCAGTGAAGATACCGACTTCTATGGCTACACCTTC.

V usage is TRBV4-1 and J usage is TRBJ2-7, with D maybe TRBD1 (6 bases). Trimming pared 2 bases from V and 0 bases from J, leaving 11 bases between. This CDR3 is built from 15 residues. Germline CDR1 and CDR2: MGHRA and YSYEKL. The CDR3 sequence: CASSQRTDSSYEQYF. The CDR3 DNA reads as TGCGCCAGCAGCCAACGGACGGACAGCTCCTACGAGCAGTACTTC.

This CDR3 is CASSPYNKGGTEAFF. CDR3 DNA sequence: TGCGCCAGCAGCCCCTACAACAAAGGGGGAACTGAAGCTTTCTTT. The rearrangement uses TRBV4-1 and TRBJ1-1, with D maybe TRBD1 (6 bases). Germline V lookup: CDR1 MGHRA, CDR2 YSYEKL. With 4 bases removed from V and 5 bases from J, the gap between germline ends came to 17 bases. This CDR3 has 15 residues.

The chain is built from TRBV7-8 and TRBJ2-7, with a tentative D call TRBD2 (5 bases). CDR1 and CDR2 (germline): SGHVS, FQNEAQ. CDR3 size: 14 residues. The V end was cut by 4 bases, the J end by 3 bases, with 13 bases between. The CDR3 reads CASSSRGLLYEQYF. The CDR3 nucleotides are TGTGCCAGCAGCTCCCGGGGTCTTCTCTACGAGCAGTACTTC.

The chain uses TRBV29-1 and TRBJ1-2; perhaps TRBD1 as D (5 bases). The V end was cut by 7 bases, the J end by 7 bases, with 13 bases between. Germline V lookup: CDR1 SQVTM, CDR2 ANQGSEA. The CDR3 extends over 11 amino acids. The CDR3 spells CSAQQDPGYTF. CDR3 sequence (DNA): TGCAGCGCACAACAGGACCCTGGCTACACCTTC.

The genes are TRBV19 and TRBJ1-1; 7 nucleotides line up with TRBD1. J was trimmed by 4 bases and V by 6 bases; bases with no gene match: 8. CDR1 LNHDA and CDR2 SQIVND come from the germline V gene (reference sequence). The CDR3 has 14 residues. CDR3 sequence: CASSARQGLTEAFF. The CDR3 DNA reads as TGTGCCAGTAGCGCTCGACAGGGTCTCACTGAAGCTTTCTTT. Full variable domain (missing parts from reference TRBV19 and TRBJ1-1): DGGITQSPKYLFRKEGQNVTLSCEQNLNHDAMYWYRQDPGQGLRLIYYSQIVNDFQKGDIAEGYSVSREKKESFPLTVTSAQKNPTAFYLCASSARQGLTEAFFGQGTRLTVV.

The chain combines TRBV5-1 with TRBJ1-1, with a weak D call TRBD1 (6 bases). Trimming took off 0 bases at V and 6 bases at J, with 9 bases between the two ends. This CDR3 has 13 residues. Per germline, CDR1 SGHRS and CDR2 YFSETQ. This chain's CDR3 is CASSLDGGPEAFF. CDR3 in DNA: TGCGCCAGCAGCTTGGACGGGGGGCCTGAAGCTTTCTTT.

This rearrangement joins TRBV28 to TRBJ2-1; 7 bases align to TRBD1. The CDR3 spans 16 residues. Unmatched junction bases numbered 7, after V lost 4 bases and J lost 1 base. Germline-derived CDR1 and CDR2 are MDHEN and SYDVKM. The DNA for the CDR3 is TGTGCCAGCAGTTCCTCTCCAGGGGGTTCCTACAATGAGCAGTTCTTC. Amino acid sequence: CASSSSPGGSYNEQFF.

A note on this clone: The sample carries other DNA sequences with the same CDR3. The CDR3 region is CAWSVRGNQPQHF. The CDR3 nucleotides are TGTGCCTGGAGTGTAAGGGGAAATCAGCCCCAGCATTTT. The rearrangement uses TRBV30 and TRBJ1-5, with D perhaps matching TRBD1 (5 bases). The germline CDR1 and CDR2 sequences are GTSNPN and SVGIG (reference sequence). The CDR3 contains 13 residues. Deletions cut 0 bases from V and 4 bases from J, with 7 bases between.

This clone has a single count. The chain carries TRBV4-1 and TRBJ2-3; D perhaps matches TRBD1 (5 bases). The V end was cut by 0 bases, the J end by 4 bases, with 14 bases between. There are 16 residues in the CDR3. Germline CDR1 reads MGHRA; CDR2 reads YSYEKL. The CDR3 nucleotides are TGCGCCAGCAGCCAAGAATACAGGTTTGGGGCAGATACGCAGTATTTT. Its protein product is CASSQEYRFGADTQYF.

The V gene is TRBV5-1, the J gene TRBJ1-2; no definite D call. The CDR3 runs 13 residues. V was clipped by 4 bases and J by 8 bases, with 15 bases between them. Per germline, CDR1 SGHRS and CDR2 YFSETQ. The CDR3 sequence: CASSPRGSFGYTF. CDR3 in DNA: TGCGCCAGCAGCCCCCGCGGGAGCTTCGGCTACACCTTC.

The DNA of the CDR3 is TGTGCCTGGAGTGCTGATTCAGTCGGCGGGAGGGCTAATGAGCAGTTCTTC. It is translated as CAWSADSVGGRANEQFF. The V gene is TRBV30, the J gene TRBJ2-1, with TRBD2 matching over 9 bases. Per germline, CDR1 GTSNPN and CDR2 SVGIG (reference sequence). CDR3 size: 17 residues. The V and J ends lost 1 base and 7 bases, in that order; junction bases with no gene match: 14.

The CDR3 sequence: CASRIGFYGYTF. In nucleotides, the CDR3 is TGTGCCAGCAGAATCGGGTTCTATGGCTACACCTTC. The V call is TRBV28, the J call TRBJ1-2; no definite D call. The V end lost 6 bases, the J end lost 4 bases, and 9 bases lay between the germline ends. CDR3 size: 12 residues. The V gene's germline CDR1 is MDHEN and CDR2 SYDVKM.